This T cell receptor (beta chain) is from a study of monozygotic twins with inflammatory bowel disease. An amount of about 3,300 ng of total RNA was used for each TCR library. TCRdb reprocessed the 5' RACE reads; each CDR3 protein has one entry and no DNA is given. Recorded for this sample: approximately 330,000 distinct CDR3 sequences. CDR3 size: 14 residues. The chain links TRBV12-3 or TRBV12-4 to TRBJ2-5; TCRdb names TRBD1, which stays unverified in the absence of DNA. Sequencing input: blood. The clonotype originates from a human donor with ulcerative colitis or Crohn's disease, or a healthy co-twin of an affected twin (not recorded which). CDR3 sequence: CASSPEMGRETQYF.